This T cell receptor beta chain was recovered during a study of blood T cell repertoires in COVID-19. Method: immunoSEQ multiplex PCR; TCRdb's copy keeps in-frame clones and lacks some. The sample lists about 200,000 clones; roughly nine tenths were seen once. Germline CDR1 and CDR2: SQVTM and ANQGSEA. This CDR3 region has 13 residues. V dropped 4 bases and J dropped 1 base, with 10 bases sitting between them. Participants reported their clinical history, and cohort assignment relied on those reports. Two negative PCRs, clearance, or symptom resolution had been documented for recovered Cohort 3 donors.

Sequenced material: PBMCs or T cells enriched from blood (not recorded which). The genes are TRBV29-1 and TRBJ1-2; a possible D gene is TRBD1 (5 bases). This receptor was identified in a woman under 30 who had recovered from COVID-19. CDR3 DNA: TGCAGCGTTGTCTTTAGGGGTAACTATGGCTACACCTTC. The encoded protein is CSVVFRGNYGYTF.